Listed below are T cell receptor beta chains from one sample, sequenced in a study of blood T cell repertoires in COVID-19. TCRdb keeps only in-frame clones here, not all; method: immunoSEQ multiplex PCR. The profile shows 25,000 to 35,000 clones, approximately 67% of them singletons. The material sequenced was peripheral blood. These receptors were taken from a human donor in a cohort sampled during active COVID-19. Each CDR3 is given with its conserved first and last residue. The D gene is left open where the match is weak. A clone size is listed for some rows: how often the clone was seen (once, few, many), or a class if it is expanded.

TRBV2,TRBJ1-2,NA,few,TGTGCCAGCAGTGATTATGGTCTACGGGGCTACACCTTC,CASSDYGLRGYTF
TRBV6-6,TRBJ2-2,NA,NA,TGTGCCAGCAGTTACTCGAGTATAGCCACCGGGGAGCTGTTTTTT,CASSYSSIATGELFF
TRBV6-6,TRBJ1-2,NA,NA,TGTGCCAGCAGTTCTTTGGGCAGGGTAGTCGACTATGGCTACACCTTC,CASSSLGRVVDYGYTF
TRBV7-9,TRBJ2-5,TRBD1,NA,TGTGCCAGCAGCTTATGGACAGGACCCCAAGAGACCCAGTACTTC,CASSLWTGPQETQYF
TRBV7-9,TRBJ2-2,TRBD1,NA,TGTGCCAGCAGCCGAGGACAGGGTAATGCCGGGGAGCTGTTTTTT,CASSRGQGNAGELFF
TRBV5-1,TRBJ1-1,NA,once,TGCGCCAGCACCCCGGGCGGGATGAACACTGAAGCTTTCTTT,CASTPGGMNTEAFF
TRBV10-3,TRBJ2-5,NA,NA,TGTGCCACGAGTCGACAGGAAGAGACCCAGTACTTC,CATSRQEETQYF
TRBV6-5,TRBJ2-2,NA,few,TGTGCCAGCAGTTACTCTTTACTAGTTGGCACCGGGGAGCTGTTTTTT,CASSYSLLVGTGELFF
TRBV6-2/TRBV6-3,TRBJ2-1,TRBD2,NA,TGTGCCAGCAGTTACCCCTACACCCAGCGGGAGGCGTATGAGCAGTTCTTC,CASSYPYTQREAYEQFF
TRBV4-3,TRBJ2-7,NA,few,TGCGCCAGCAGCCCAAAGGGGTTCACCCACGAGCAGTACTTC,CASSPKGFTHEQYF
TRBV2,TRBJ2-5,NA,NA,TGTGCCAGCAGTGCGGGGAACGGAAAAAAGACCCAGTACTTC,CASSAGNGKKTQYF
TRBV27,TRBJ2-1,TRBD2,few,TGTGCCAGCAGTTTATCCGTAGCGGGATTAAACGATGAGCAGTTCTTC,CASSLSVAGLNDEQFF
TRBV7-9,TRBJ1-4,NA,few,TGTGCCAGCAGCTTAGACTCGAATGAAAAACTGTTTTTT,CASSLDSNEKLFF
TRBV4-1,TRBJ2-1,TRBD2,NA,TGCGCCAGCAGCCAAGATGAGCGGGGCTACAATGAGCAGTTCTTC,CASSQDERGYNEQFF
TRBV4-3,TRBJ2-1,NA,few,TGCGCCAGCAGCCAAGAAGCGGCGAATGAGCAGTTCTTC,CASSQEAANEQFF
TRBV6-2/TRBV6-3,TRBJ1-1,NA,NA,TGTGCCAGCAGCCCTCCAGGGGTCACTGAAGCTTTCTTT,CASSPPGVTEAFF
TRBV19,TRBJ1-1,NA,NA,TGTGCCAGTAGTCCCCGACAGAACATGAACACTGAAGCTTTCTTT,CASSPRQNMNTEAFF
TRBV4-3,TRBJ1-4,TRBD1,NA,TGCGCCAGCAGCCAAGATTTCGGGACAGGGGGCGTTTTCACTAATGAAAAACTGTTTTTT,CASSQDFGTGGVFTNEKLFF
TRBV19,TRBJ2-1,TRBD2,NA,TGTGCCAGCAGACCCGGGACTACGGGATACAATGAGCAGTTCTTC,CASRPGTTGYNEQFF
TRBV19,TRBJ2-5,NA,NA,TGTGCCAGTAGTATCACTGGACTACCAGAGACCCAGTACTTC,CASSITGLPETQYF
TRBV6-5,TRBJ1-5,NA,NA,TGTGCCAGCAGTTACTCCGCAGGGGAGAATCAGCCCCAGCATTTT,CASSYSAGENQPQHF
TRBV28,TRBJ1-1,NA,few,TGTGCCAGCAGCTACAGAAGAGACGGTGCTTTCTTT,CASSYRRDGAFF
TRBV28,TRBJ1-2,NA,NA,TGTGCCAGCAGTCATGTCCTCAATGACAGGCCTAACTATGGCTACACCTTC,CASSHVLNDRPNYGYTF
TRBV6-2/TRBV6-3,TRBJ1-1,NA,NA,TGTGCCAGCCGCCGTTTAGACTTTGAAGCTTTCTTT,CASRRLDFEAFF
TRBV6-1,TRBJ1-6,NA,NA,TGTGCCAGCAGTGACCAGACTCGTTCACCCCTCCACTTT,CASSDQTRSPLHF
TRBV27,TRBJ1-5,NA,NA,TGTGCCAGCAGCCGTGGGGGGGGCACGGTTAGCAATCAGCCCCAGCATTTT,CASSRGGGTVSNQPQHF
TRBV28,TRBJ1-1,NA,NA,TGTGCCAGCAGTTTGGCAGGCGAGCAGGCAGCTTTCTTT,CASSLAGEQAAFF
TRBV7-9,TRBJ1-1,NA,NA,TGTGCCAGCAGCCCTAGTTTTCGGCACACTGAAGCTTTCTTT,CASSPSFRHTEAFF
TRBV7-9,TRBJ1-4,NA,NA,TGTGCCGGGAACAGGGACACTAATGAAAAACTGTTTTTT,CAGNRDTNEKLFF
TRBV5-6,TRBJ2-7,NA,NA,TGTGCCAGCAGACTCCGGGACACCTCCTACGAGCAGTACTTC,CASRLRDTSYEQYF
TRBV9,TRBJ1-1,NA,NA,TGTGCCAGCAGCGTAGACAGTGCTCTCACTGAAGCTTTCTTT,CASSVDSALTEAFF
TRBV19,TRBJ1-4,TRBD1,NA,TGTGCCAGTAGTCGATCCGGGACAGGGGTAGGAAAACTGTTTTTT,CASSRSGTGVGKLFF
TRBV7-9,TRBJ2-1,TRBD2,NA,TGTGCCAGCAGCTCTTGGACTAGTAACAATGAGCAGTTCTTC,CASSSWTSNNEQFF
TRBV20-1,TRBJ1-2,NA,NA,TGCAGTGCTAGTGCTATCTATGGCTACACCTTC,CSASAIYGYTF
TRBV7-9,TRBJ2-7,NA,NA,TGTGCCAGCAGCTTAGGGGGGGACCTGTACGAGCAGTACTTC,CASSLGGDLYEQYF
TRBV5-1,TRBJ2-5,NA,NA,TGCGCCAGCAGCTCAGAAGCGCCAGGGAGGGAGACCCAGTACTTC,CASSSEAPGRETQYF
TRBV6-6,TRBJ2-5,NA,NA,TGTGCCAGCAGTTACTCGCCAAGGGGCCAAGAGACCCAGTACTTC,CASSYSPRGQETQYF
TRBV3-1/TRBV3-2,TRBJ2-3,NA,few,TGTGCCAGCAGCCAAGGGGGTAGCGTCACAGATACGCAGTATTTT,CASSQGGSVTDTQYF
TRBV3-1/TRBV3-2,TRBJ1-2,NA,NA,TGTGCCAGCAGCCAAGATGGCAGGGTGGGCCATGGCTACACCTTC,CASSQDGRVGHGYTF
TRBV2,TRBJ1-1,NA,NA,TGTGCCAGCACCCCACAGGGTGAAGCTTTCTTT,CASTPQGEAFF
TRBV9,TRBJ2-5,TRBD2,once,TGTGCCAGCAGCGTCCGGGAGGCGGAGACCCAGTACTTC,CASSVREAETQYF
TRBV27,TRBJ2-1,NA,NA,TGTGCCAGCAGTTTAACAGAGAATGAGCAGTTCTTC,CASSLTENEQFF
TRBV11-3,TRBJ1-2,NA,NA,TGTGCCAGCAGCCCGCGTATCGAGCTGGAGTTTGCTAACTATGGCTACACCTTC,CASSPRIELEFANYGYTF